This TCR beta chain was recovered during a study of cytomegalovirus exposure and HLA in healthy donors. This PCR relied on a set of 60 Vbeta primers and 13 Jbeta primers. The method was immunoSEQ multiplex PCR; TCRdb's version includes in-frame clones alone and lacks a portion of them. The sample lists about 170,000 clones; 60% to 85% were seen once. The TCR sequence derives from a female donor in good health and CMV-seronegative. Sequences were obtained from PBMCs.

In DNA form, the CDR3 reads TGTGCCAGCAGCACCGGGGGTAGCCAGCCCCAGCATTTT. As protein: CASSTGGSQPQHF. V usage is TRBV28 and J usage is TRBJ1-5, with D maybe TRBD1 (5 bases). Germline V gives CDR1 MDHEN, CDR2 SYDVKM. The CDR3 is made up of 13 amino acids. Trimming stripped 6 bases from V and 7 bases from J, with 13 bases between.